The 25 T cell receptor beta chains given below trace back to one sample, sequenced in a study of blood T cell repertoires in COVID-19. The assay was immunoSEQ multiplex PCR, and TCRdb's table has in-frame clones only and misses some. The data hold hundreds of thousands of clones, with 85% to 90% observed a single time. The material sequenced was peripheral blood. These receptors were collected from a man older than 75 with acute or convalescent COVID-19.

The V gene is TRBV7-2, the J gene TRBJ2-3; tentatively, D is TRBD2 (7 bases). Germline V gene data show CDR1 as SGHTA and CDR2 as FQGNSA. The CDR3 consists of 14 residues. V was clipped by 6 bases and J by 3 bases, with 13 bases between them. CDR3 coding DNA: TGTGCCAGCAGTTGGGGGGGGGCGACAGATACGCAGTATTTT. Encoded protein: CASSWGGATDTQYF.

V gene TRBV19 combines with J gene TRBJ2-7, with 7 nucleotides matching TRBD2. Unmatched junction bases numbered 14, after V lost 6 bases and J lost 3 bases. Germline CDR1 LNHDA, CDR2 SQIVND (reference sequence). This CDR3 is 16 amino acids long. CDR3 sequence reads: CASSPGGGKFNYEQYF. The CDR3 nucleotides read TGTGCCAGTAGCCCAGGCGGGGGTAAATTCAACTACGAGCAGTACTTC.

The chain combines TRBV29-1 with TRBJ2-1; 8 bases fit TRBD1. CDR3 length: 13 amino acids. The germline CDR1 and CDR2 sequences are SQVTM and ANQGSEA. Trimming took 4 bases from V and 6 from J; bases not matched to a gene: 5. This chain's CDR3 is CSVGVTGGNEQFF. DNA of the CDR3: TGCAGCGTTGGGGTCACAGGGGGCAATGAGCAGTTCTTC.

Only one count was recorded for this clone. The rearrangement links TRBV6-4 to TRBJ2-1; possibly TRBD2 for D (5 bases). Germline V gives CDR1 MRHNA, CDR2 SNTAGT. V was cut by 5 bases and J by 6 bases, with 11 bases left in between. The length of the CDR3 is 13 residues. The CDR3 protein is CASSRERSNEQFF. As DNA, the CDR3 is TGTGCCAGCAGTAGGGAGAGGAGCAATGAGCAGTTCTTC.

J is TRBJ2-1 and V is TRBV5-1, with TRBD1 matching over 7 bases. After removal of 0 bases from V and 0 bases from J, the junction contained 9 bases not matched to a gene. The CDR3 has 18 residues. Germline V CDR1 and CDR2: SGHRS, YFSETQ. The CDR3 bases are TGCGCCAGCAGCTTGGCGCGACAGGGAGTAGACTCCTACAATGAGCAGTTCTTC. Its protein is CASSLARQGVDSYNEQFF.

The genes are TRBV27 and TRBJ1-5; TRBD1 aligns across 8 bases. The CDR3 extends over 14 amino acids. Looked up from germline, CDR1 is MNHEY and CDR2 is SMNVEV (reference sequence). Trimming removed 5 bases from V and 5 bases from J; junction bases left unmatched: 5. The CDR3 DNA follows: TGTGCCAGCAGTCCAGGACAGGGCTATCAGCCCCAGCATTTT. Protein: CASSPGQGYQPQHF.

In nucleotides, the CDR3 is TGTGCCAGCAGCCGATATACCCAGGGCAAGGGCGAGCAGTACTTC. Amino acids: CASSRYTQGKGEQYF. This sequence joins TRBV11-2 and TRBJ2-7, with D perhaps TRBD1 (5 bases). Germline V gene lookup returns CDR1 SGHAT and CDR2 FQNNGV. Between the trimmed V and J ends, which lost 5 bases and 6 bases, there was a span of 20 bases. This CDR3 comprises 15 residues.

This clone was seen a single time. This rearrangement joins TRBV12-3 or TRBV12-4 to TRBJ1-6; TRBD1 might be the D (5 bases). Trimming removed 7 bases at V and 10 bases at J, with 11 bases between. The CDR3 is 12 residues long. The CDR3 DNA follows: TGTGCCAGCACCCAGGGCGCCTCACCCCTCCACTTT. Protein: CASTQGASPLHF.

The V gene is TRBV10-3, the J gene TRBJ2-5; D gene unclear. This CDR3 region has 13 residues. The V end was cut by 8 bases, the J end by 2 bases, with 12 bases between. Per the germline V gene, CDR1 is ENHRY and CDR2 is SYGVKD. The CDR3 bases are TGTGCCATCGCCCCCGGGTTTCAAGAGACCCAGTACTTC. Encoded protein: CAIAPGFQETQYF.

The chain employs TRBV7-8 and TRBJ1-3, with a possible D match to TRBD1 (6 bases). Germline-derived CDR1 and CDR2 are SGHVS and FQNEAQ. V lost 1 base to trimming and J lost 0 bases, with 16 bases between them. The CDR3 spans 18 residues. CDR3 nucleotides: TGTGCCAGCAGCTTAGATAGGGACAATCGGATCTCTGGAAACACCATATATTTT. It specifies CASSLDRDNRISGNTIYF. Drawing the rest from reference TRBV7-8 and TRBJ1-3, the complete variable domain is GAGVSQSPRYKVAKRGQDVALRCDPISGHVSLFWYQQALGQGPEFLTYFQNEAQLDKSGLPSDRFFAERPEGSVSTLKIQRTQQEDSAVYLCASSLDRDNRISGNTIYFGEGSWLTVV.

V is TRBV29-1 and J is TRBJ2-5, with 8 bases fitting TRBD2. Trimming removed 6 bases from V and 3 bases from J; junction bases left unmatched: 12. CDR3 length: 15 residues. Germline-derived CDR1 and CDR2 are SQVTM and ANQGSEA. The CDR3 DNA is TGCAGCGTCCCAGCCTGGGCGGGGGGAGAAGAGACCCAGTACTTC. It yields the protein CSVPAWAGGEETQYF.

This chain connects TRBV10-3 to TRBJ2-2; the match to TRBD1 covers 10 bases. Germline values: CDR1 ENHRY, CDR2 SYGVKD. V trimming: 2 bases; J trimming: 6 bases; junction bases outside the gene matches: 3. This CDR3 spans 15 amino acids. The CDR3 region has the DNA TGTGCCATCAGTGAGCGGACAGGGGGGGCCGGGGAGCTGTTTTTT. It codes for CAISERTGGAGELFF.

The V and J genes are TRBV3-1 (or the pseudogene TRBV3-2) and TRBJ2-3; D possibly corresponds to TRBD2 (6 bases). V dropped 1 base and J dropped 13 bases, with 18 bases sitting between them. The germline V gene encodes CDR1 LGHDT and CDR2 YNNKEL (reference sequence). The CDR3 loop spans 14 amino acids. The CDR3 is CASSQAAGLLVKYF. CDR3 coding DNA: TGTGCCAGCAGCCAAGCTGCGGGACTCCTGGTAAAGTATTTT.

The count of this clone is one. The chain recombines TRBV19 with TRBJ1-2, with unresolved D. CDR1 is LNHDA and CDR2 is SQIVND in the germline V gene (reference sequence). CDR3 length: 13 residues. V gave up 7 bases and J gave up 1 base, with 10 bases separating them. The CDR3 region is CASTPQNNYGYTF. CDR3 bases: TGTGCCAGTACCCCACAAAATAACTATGGCTACACCTTC.

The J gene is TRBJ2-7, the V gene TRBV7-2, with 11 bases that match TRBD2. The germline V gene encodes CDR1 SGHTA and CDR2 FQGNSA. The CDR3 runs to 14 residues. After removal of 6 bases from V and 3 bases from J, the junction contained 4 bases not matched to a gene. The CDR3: CASRELAGDYEQYF. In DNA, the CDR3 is TGTGCCAGCAGGGAACTAGCGGGAGACTACGAGCAGTACTTC.

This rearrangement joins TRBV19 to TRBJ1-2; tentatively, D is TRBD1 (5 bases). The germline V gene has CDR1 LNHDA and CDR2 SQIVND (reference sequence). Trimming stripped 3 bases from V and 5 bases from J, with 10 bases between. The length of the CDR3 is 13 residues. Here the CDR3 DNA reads TGTGCCAGTAGTATGCGGGGACGGTATGGCTACACCTTC. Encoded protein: CASSMRGRYGYTF.

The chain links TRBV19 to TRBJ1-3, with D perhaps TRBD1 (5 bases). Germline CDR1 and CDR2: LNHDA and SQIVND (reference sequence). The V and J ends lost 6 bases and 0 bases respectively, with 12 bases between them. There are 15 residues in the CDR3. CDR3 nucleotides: TGTGCCAGTAGGCCGGGGGGGGACTCTGGAAACACCATATATTTT. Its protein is CASRPGGDSGNTIYF.

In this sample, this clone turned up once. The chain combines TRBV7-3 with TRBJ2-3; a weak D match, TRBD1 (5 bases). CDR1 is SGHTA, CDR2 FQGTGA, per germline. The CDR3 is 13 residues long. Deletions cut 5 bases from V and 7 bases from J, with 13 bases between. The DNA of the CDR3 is TGTGCCAGCAGCAAAGACAGCCAAAATACGCAGTATTTT. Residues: CASSKDSQNTQYF. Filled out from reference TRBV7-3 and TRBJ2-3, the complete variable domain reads GAGVSQTPSNKVTEKGKYVELRCDPISGHTALYWYRQSLGQGPEFLIYFQGTGAADDSGLPNDRFFAVRPEGSVSTLKIQRTERGDSAVYLCASSKDSQNTQYFGPGTRLTVL.

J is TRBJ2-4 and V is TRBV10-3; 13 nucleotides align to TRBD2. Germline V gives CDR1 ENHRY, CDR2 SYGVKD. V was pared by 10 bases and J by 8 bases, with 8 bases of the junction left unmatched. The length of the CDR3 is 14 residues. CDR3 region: CATRTSGRGDIQYF. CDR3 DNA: TGTGCCACCAGAACTAGCGGGAGGGGGGACATTCAGTACTTC.

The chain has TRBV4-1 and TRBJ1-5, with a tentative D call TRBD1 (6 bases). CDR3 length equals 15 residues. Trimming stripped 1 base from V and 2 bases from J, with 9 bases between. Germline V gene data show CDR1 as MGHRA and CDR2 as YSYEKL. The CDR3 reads CASSQVSGGNQPQHF. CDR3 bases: TGCGCCAGCAGCCAAGTTTCAGGGGGCAATCAGCCCCAGCATTTT.

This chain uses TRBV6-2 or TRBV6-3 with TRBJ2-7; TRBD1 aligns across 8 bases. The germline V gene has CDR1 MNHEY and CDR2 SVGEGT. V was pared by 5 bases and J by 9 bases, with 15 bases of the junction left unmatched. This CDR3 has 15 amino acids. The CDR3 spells CASSLGTGQLLGQYF. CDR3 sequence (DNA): TGTGCCAGCAGTCTTGGGACAGGCCAACTCCTAGGGCAGTACTTC.

CDR3 nucleotide sequence: TGCAGCGTTGTGGGGGGAGGTAATCAGCCCCAGCATTTT. This encodes CSVVGGGNQPQHF. This chain joins TRBV29-1 and TRBJ1-5; a possible D gene is TRBD1 (5 bases). The germline V gene has CDR1 SQVTM and CDR2 ANQGSEA. V lost 4 bases and J lost 4, with 11 bases in between. The CDR3 runs to 13 residues.

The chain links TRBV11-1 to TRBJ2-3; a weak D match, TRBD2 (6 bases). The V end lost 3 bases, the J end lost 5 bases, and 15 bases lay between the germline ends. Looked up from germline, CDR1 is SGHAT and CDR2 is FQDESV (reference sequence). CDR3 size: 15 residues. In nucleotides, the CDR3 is TGTGCCAGCAGCTTCCGCCCGGGAGCAGGAGATACGCAGTATTTT. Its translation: CASSFRPGAGDTQYF.

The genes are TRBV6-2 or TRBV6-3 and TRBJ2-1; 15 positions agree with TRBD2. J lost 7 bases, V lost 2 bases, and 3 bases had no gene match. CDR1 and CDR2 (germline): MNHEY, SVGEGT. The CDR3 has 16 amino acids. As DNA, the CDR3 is TGTGCCAGCAGTTACCCCGGGACTAGCGGGAGGAATGAGCAGTTCTTC. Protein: CASSYPGTSGRNEQFF.

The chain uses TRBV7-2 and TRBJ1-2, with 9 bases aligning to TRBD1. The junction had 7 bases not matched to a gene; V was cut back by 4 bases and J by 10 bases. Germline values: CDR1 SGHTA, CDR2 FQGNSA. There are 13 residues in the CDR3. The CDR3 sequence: CASSSPGQGFYTF. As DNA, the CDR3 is TGTGCCAGCAGCTCTCCGGGACAGGGTTTCTACACCTTC.